The 23 T cell receptor beta chains given below trace back to one sample, sequenced in a study of blood T cells in healthy people across ages. Then a second PCR, running roughly 7 to 11 cycles, was carried out with a sample-barcoded 5' primer and a J-beta primer mix. TCRdb recomputed calls from the 5' RACE reads with MiXCR, one row per CDR3 protein. The table lists about 1.5 million distinct CDR3 sequences, roughly two fifths of them singletons. The sample comprised blood. These receptors were obtained from a young woman in good health.

The rearrangement links TRBV7-2 to TRBJ2-1; the match to TRBD2 covers 9 bases. Looked up from germline, CDR1 is SGHTA and CDR2 is FQGNSA. The CDR3 contains 17 residues. The ends lost 2 bases at V and 4 bases at J; junction bases unmatched: 9. Here the CDR3 reads CASSLLGRSGSYNEQFF. CDR3 coding DNA: TGTGCCAGCAGCTTATTAGGACGTAGCGGGAGTTACAATGAGCAGTTCTTC.

V and J are TRBV7-2 and TRBJ1-4; TRBD1 matches 7 bases. The V and J ends lost 7 bases and 0 bases, in that order; junction bases with no gene match: 5. This CDR3 region has 15 residues. The germline V gene encodes CDR1 SGHTA and CDR2 FQGNSA. The CDR3 region is CASTGQDSTNEKLFF. The DNA for the CDR3 is TGTGCCAGCACCGGACAGGACTCAACTAATGAAAAACTGTTTTTT.

The gene calls are TRBV20-1 and TRBJ2-5; D is possibly TRBD2 (5 bases). CDR3 length equals 14 residues. Germline V gene data show CDR1 as DFQATT and CDR2 as SNEGSKA (reference sequence). With 0 bases removed from V and 4 bases from J, the gap between germline ends came to 12 bases. The CDR3 DNA sequence: TGCAGTGCTAGAGATGCACTAGTCGTAGAGACCCAGTACTTC. Translation: CSARDALVVETQYF.

The chain uses TRBV28 and TRBJ2-3; 9 positions agree with TRBD2. The CDR3 extends over 17 amino acids. Germline values: CDR1 MDHEN, CDR2 SYDVKM. J gave up 4 bases and V 1 base, and 9 bases lay outside the gene matches. The CDR3 nucleotides read TGTGCCAGCAGTTTATATTCTAGCGGGAAGATCGCAGATACGCAGTATTTT. Protein: CASSLYSSGKIADTQYF.

In this sample, this clonotype turned up a few times. The chain links TRBV4-1 to TRBJ2-1, with D unresolved. The CDR3 spans 13 residues. V was shortened by 2 bases and J by 6 bases, with 8 bases between the two germline ends. Germline V gene lookup returns CDR1 MGHRA and CDR2 YSYEKL. This CDR3 is CASSQLESNEQFF. In DNA, the CDR3 is TGCGCCAGCAGCCAACTAGAGTCCAATGAGCAGTTCTTC.

This clonotype was counted only a few times. CDR3 coding DNA: TGTGCCACCAGTGATCCGGGACCTTCTAGCACAGATACGCAGTATTTT. It yields the protein CATSDPGPSSTDTQYF. The chain uses TRBV24-1 and TRBJ2-3; the D call may be TRBD1 or TRBD2 (5 bases each). The CDR3 consists of 16 residues. The V end was cut by 3 bases, the J end by 0 bases, with 12 bases between. Germline CDR1 KGHDR, CDR2 SFDVKD.

The CDR3: CASSVVTGNIQYF. CDR3 nucleotide sequence: TGTGCCAGCAGCGTAGTGACAGGAAACATTCAGTACTTC. The chain links TRBV7-2 to TRBJ2-5, with a tentative D call TRBD1 (6 bases). Judging by the DNA end, TRBJ2-4 fits better; the J call may be wrong. CDR3 length: 13 residues. Looked up from germline, CDR1 is SGHTA and CDR2 is FQGNSA.

The CDR3 sequence: CASSPQIRGYYGYTF. CDR3 DNA: TGTGCCAGCAGTCCCCAGATCCGGGGATACTATGGCTACACCTTC. The chain links TRBV6-5 to TRBJ1-2; D unresolved. The CDR3 totals 15 residues. Trimming cost V 5 bases and J 3 bases, with 16 bases left between them. The germline V gene has CDR1 MNHEY and CDR2 SVGAGI.

This clonotype has a single count. This chain connects TRBV5-6 to TRBJ2-7; TRBD1 is a possible D gene (6 bases). Trimming cost V 4 bases and J 7 bases, with 24 bases left between them. Germline V CDR1 and CDR2: SGHDT, YYEEEE. This CDR3 region has 16 residues. The DNA of the CDR3 is TGTGCCAGCAGCCTAGACAGGACCCGGACGCGGAATGAGCAGTACTTC. This encodes CASSLDRTRTRNEQYF.

The chain joins TRBV4-1 to TRBJ2-7; D ambiguous. The DNA end is a closer match to TRBJ2-5, so the J assignment may be wrong. Germline assignment: CDR1 MGHRA and CDR2 YSYEKL. The CDR3 length is 14 residues. CDR3 in DNA: TGCGCCAGCAGCCAAGATGAACTTACGGAGACCCAGTACTTC. Its protein is CASSQDELTETQYF.

The rearrangement uses TRBV20-1 and TRBJ1-5; a possible D gene is TRBD1 (5 bases). V was pared by 5 bases and J by 0 bases, with 11 bases between. The CDR3 spans 14 residues. Germline V gene data show CDR1 as DFQATT and CDR2 as SNEGSKA (reference sequence). The DNA for the CDR3 is TGCAGTGCTCGGCGGGACCTTAGCAATCAGCCCCAGCATTTT. This encodes CSARRDLSNQPQHF.

In regard to this clonotype: Germline is not matched at one junction end, which may reflect a read error. The J gene is TRBJ1-2, the V gene TRBV20-1; D remains unclear. This CDR3 has 13 residues. CDR1 and CDR2 (germline): DFQATT, SNEGSKA (reference sequence). The CDR3 nucleotides are TGCAGTGCTAGGGAGACCGATTCCTATGGCTGCACCTTC. Translating it yields CSARETDSYGCTF.

The genes are TRBV5-1 and TRBJ2-1, with 12 bases fitting TRBD2. The CDR3 covers 16 residues. Germline loops: CDR1 SGHRS, CDR2 YFSETQ. With V trimmed by 4 bases and J by 8 bases, 10 bases remained unmatched. The CDR3 DNA reads TGCGCCAGCAGCCGCACTAGCGGGGGGCTCGGAGATGAGCAGTTCTTC. Translated: CASSRTSGGLGDEQFF.

The V and J genes are TRBV3-1 and TRBJ2-7, with D hard to call. CDR1 and CDR2 (germline): LGHDT, YNNKEL (reference sequence). The CDR3 is 14 amino acids. The germline V and J ends were trimmed by 3 bases and 2 bases, with 11 bases remaining between them. CDR3 loop: CASSHYQGAYEQYF. As DNA, the CDR3 is TGTGCCAGCAGCCATTATCAAGGAGCCTACGAGCAGTACTTC.

J is TRBJ2-7 and V is TRBV5-1; D gene ambiguous. Germline values: CDR1 SGHRS, CDR2 YFSETQ. The CDR3 contains 14 residues. V was pared by 1 base and J by 2 bases, with 10 bases between. The CDR3 loop reads CASSLLGNTYEQYF. The CDR3 nucleotides are TGCGCCAGCAGCTTGCTCGGCAACACCTACGAGCAGTACTTC.

The V call is TRBV11-2, the J call TRBJ2-7; weak D call: TRBD1 (5 bases). Trimming pared 5 bases from V and 2 bases from J, leaving 16 bases between. The CDR3 sequence is 15 residues long. Germline V CDR1 and CDR2: SGHAT, FQNNGV. CDR3: CASSPPGGRAYEQYF. The CDR3 region has the DNA TGTGCCAGCAGCCCCCCAGGCGGCAGGGCCTACGAGCAGTACTTC.

The rearrangement uses TRBV29-1 and TRBJ1-2; D remains unclear. The CDR3 consists of 15 residues. V was clipped by 3 bases and J by 4 bases, with 18 bases between them. Per the germline V gene, CDR1 is SQVTM and CDR2 is ANQGSEA. This CDR3 reads CSVEARLNPSYGYTF. The CDR3 DNA reads as TGCAGCGTTGAGGCCCGATTAAATCCCTCCTATGGCTACACCTTC.

The rearrangement links TRBV20-1 to TRBJ2-1; no firm D call. CDR1 and CDR2 from the germline V gene are DFQATT and SNEGSKA (reference sequence). This CDR3 region has 15 residues. V was pared by 4 bases and J by 5 bases, with 18 bases between. CDR3 nucleotide sequence: TGCAGTGCTACCCCCAGTTGGGCAGGCAACAATGAGCAGTTCTTC. The encoded protein is CSATPSWAGNNEQFF.

As regards this clonotype: At one end the junction does not follow the germline gene, possibly because of a read error. The chain uses TRBV20-1 and TRBJ2-5, with 8 bases matching TRBD2. TRBJ2-7 matches the DNA end more closely, so the J call is doubtful. The CDR3 is 14 amino acids. The germline gives CDR1 DFQATT, CDR2 SNEGSKA (reference sequence). CDR3 bases: TGTAGTGCGAATGGCGGGGGGCTTGTCTACGAGCAGTACTTC. Translation: CSANGGGLVYEQYF.

This chain uses TRBV28 with TRBJ2-7; D is ambiguous. Germline assignment: CDR1 MDHEN and CDR2 SYDVKM. Trimming shortened V by 2 bases and J by 3 bases, and 8 bases separated the two germline ends. The CDR3 totals 13 residues. CDR3: CASSLRWGYEQYF. DNA of the CDR3: TGTGCCAGCAGTTTAAGATGGGGCTACGAGCAGTACTTC.

The V call is TRBV20-1, the J call TRBJ1-5, with 7 bases identical to TRBD1. Germline CDR1 DFQATT, CDR2 SNEGSKA (reference sequence). With V trimmed by 4 bases and J by 3 bases, 15 bases remained unmatched. The CDR3 is 17 residues long. CDR3 bases: TGCAGTGCTAATCAGGCAAGACAGGGAGGCTCCAATCAGCCCCAGCATTTT. Translating gives CSANQARQGGSNQPQHF.

This clonotype was found once. This could be a read error, since a much larger clone is one nucleotide away. The chain joins TRBV10-3 to TRBJ2-3; no clear D. Germline V gene sequence: CDR1 ENHRY, CDR2 SYGVKD. The CDR3 is 11 amino acids. V lost 7 bases and J lost 2, with 4 bases in between. Here the CDR3 reads CAITNTDTQYF. CDR3 DNA sequence: TGTGCCATCACCAACACAGATACGCAGTATTTT.

A few counts support this clonotype. The CDR3: CATSDLRPQGSSGGYTF. DNA of the CDR3: TGTGCCACCAGTGATTTGCGACCCCAGGGGTCGTCAGGTGGCTACACCTTC. The chain recombines TRBV24-1 with TRBJ1-2, with D possibly matching TRBD1 (6 bases). The CDR3 is 17 residues long. V dropped 0 bases and J dropped 7 bases, with 20 bases sitting between them. Germline CDR1 reads KGHDR; CDR2 reads SFDVKD.